This TCR beta chain is from a study of spatial heterogeneity in lung cancer. For the study at large: Raw reads showed each unique TCR and UMI combination turning up more than ten times on average.

Each CDR3 protein is one row after TCRdb ran MiXCR on the 5' RACE reads. The data hold tens of thousands of distinct CDR3 sequences, with about 5.8% observed a single time. Study-wide findings and caveats: Blood contained ubiquitous expanded tumor TCRs more at resection than at follow-up.

This clonotype was observed many times. Its antigen is not identified. Germline loops: CDR1 LGHNA, CDR2 YNFKEQ. V was pared by 1 base and J by 7 bases, with 18 bases of the junction left unmatched. The CDR3 runs to 19 residues. Documented time point: sample taken at primary tumor resection. This specimen consisted of PBMCs, obtained at surgery. The rearrangement joins TRBV4-2 to TRBJ2-5; 10 bases line up with TRBD2. The sequence was collected from a male donor with early-stage non-small cell lung cancer. DNA for the CDR3: TGTGCCAGCAGCCAAGCTAGCGGGGGCCGCTTCCTCCCCTTGGGGACCCAGTACTTC. This encodes CASSQASGGRFLPLGTQYF.